This TCR beta chain was captured in a study of post-analysis software for immune sequencing data. Study outcomes and limitations: Strong co-clustering by F measure linked samples that shared a preparation batch. People with multiple sclerosis had a significantly lower normalized Chao1 diversity than controls did. Patients carried five TRBV segments more frequently than controls did, and TRBV5-6, TRBV5-1 and TRBV20-1 were among them.

Comment on this clonotype: Its specificity is unknown.

This CDR3 is 13 amino acids long. The V and J ends lost 8 bases and 2 bases, in that order; junction bases with no gene match: 4. Germline V lookup: CDR1 ENHRY, CDR2 SYGVKD. Unique molecular identifiers tagged the TCR beta cDNA libraries. TCRdb used MiXCR to reprocess the PCR reads, holding one entry per CDR3 protein. The sample records hundreds of thousands of distinct CDR3 sequences, roughly three fifths being singletons. This clonotype originated in a girl under 10 years old with multiple sclerosis. The chain employs TRBV10-3 and TRBJ2-7; TRBD1 aligns across 9 bases. The material sequenced was blood. CDR3 residues: CAIAGTGPYEQYF. For the CDR3, the DNA is TGTGCCATCGCCGGGACAGGGCCCTACGAGCAGTACTTC.